This T cell receptor (beta chain) emerged from a study of blood T cell repertoires in COVID-19. Study in general: Specimens from acute and convalescent COVID-19 originated in the United States, Italy and Spain.

Trimming stripped 2 bases from V and 6 bases from J, with 4 bases between. The length of the CDR3 is 12 residues. Per germline, CDR1 MDHEN and CDR2 SYDVKM. In the original processing: Amplification of reference gene primers provided the estimated nucleated cell counts. Only in-frame clones appear in the TCRdb table, and some are missing; sequencing was by immunoSEQ multiplex PCR. V and J calls and clone size are given by that table; D and trimming were obtained from the DNA. This sample has under 80,000 clones, with more than 75% found just once. The chain employs TRBV28 and TRBJ2-2; D unclear. This TCR was recovered from a man between 65 and 85 years old with acute or convalescent COVID-19. The sample taken for sequencing was peripheral blood. The CDR3 loop reads CASSLQAGELFF. The CDR3 DNA follows: TGTGCCAGCAGTTTACAGGCCGGGGAGCTGTTTTTT.